This T cell receptor beta chain was profiled in a study of CD8 T cells in Susac syndrome. Study-level findings and limits: The study conceded that relatively few individuals underwent its TCR sequencing and HLA analysis.

Reverse transcription used roughly 0.5 to 1 ug RNA and random hexamers. Amplification of TCR beta CDR3 used immunoSEQ multiplex PCR across 54 Vbeta and 13 Jbeta. One entry per CDR3 protein results from TCRdb running MiXCR on the immunoSEQ multiplex PCR reads. The sample carries more than 200,000 distinct CDR3 sequences, around 90% recorded once. TCR beta sequences were obtained from blood CD8+ and CD4+ T cells. While CD8+ and CD4+ T cells were isolated negatively, TEMRA cells were enriched by FACS. To note about this clonotype: What it binds is not known.

With 8 bases clipped from V and 3 bases from J, the junction kept 7 bases outside the gene matches. The V gene's germline CDR1 is SNHLY and CDR2 FYNNEI. The CDR3 totals 16 residues. This chain links TRBV2 with TRBJ1-6; 10 bases agree with TRBD1. Sequencing was done on a sample of CD8+ T cells from PBMCs. This clonotype was sampled from a human donor with multiple sclerosis. This CDR3 is CASAGTGEVYNSPLHF. The CDR3 coding sequence is TGTGCCAGCGCCGGGACAGGGGAGGTCTATAATTCACCCCTCCACTTT.